This passage covers 23 T cell receptor beta chains from one sample sequenced in a study of blood T cells in healthy people across ages. Combining a sample-barcoded 5' primer with a J-beta primer mix, a second PCR ran for 7 to 11 cycles. TCRdb independently ran MiXCR on the 5' RACE reads; one entry per CDR3 protein. The repertoire holds around 2 million distinct CDR3 sequences, with around 40% as singletons. Source material: blood. Receptors originate from a human donor in good health.

The chain combines TRBV29-1 with TRBJ1-2; D gene ambiguous. This CDR3 is 11 amino acids long. With 3 bases removed from V and 13 bases from J, the gap between germline ends came to 15 bases. From germline, CDR1 is SQVTM and CDR2 ANQGSEA. The CDR3 here is CSVDPNDGITF. In DNA, the CDR3 is TGCAGCGTTGACCCGAACGACGGGATCACCTTC.

A word on this clonotype: The junction does not match germline at one end; this may be a read error. The chain links TRBV5-6 to TRBJ1-5; D is unclear. The CDR3 has 11 residues. Germline CDR1 SGHDT, CDR2 YYEEEE. As DNA, the CDR3 is TGTGCCAACAGCCCCTATCTGCCCCAGCATTTT. Its translation is CANSPYLPQHF.

This clonotype has a handful of counts. CDR3 in DNA: TGTGCCAGCAGTCAATTAAATAGACAGTCTGGCGGCTACACCTTC. Its protein product is CASSQLNRQSGGYTF. The V gene is TRBV7-9, the J gene TRBJ1-2, with D maybe TRBD1 (5 bases). The CDR3 consists of 15 residues. The ends were cut back, 6 bases at V and 8 bases at J, with 22 bases in the middle. Per germline, CDR1 SEHNR and CDR2 FQNEAQ (reference sequence).

The chain links TRBV5-1 to TRBJ1-5; tentatively, D is TRBD1 (5 bases). Germline-derived CDR1 and CDR2 are SGHRS and YFSETQ. Trimming pared 5 bases from V and 0 bases from J, leaving 12 bases between. This CDR3 has 15 amino acids. Here the CDR3 DNA reads TGCGCCAGCAGTACGGGGGACTTTAGCAATCAGCCCCAGCATTTT. Its translation is CASSTGDFSNQPQHF.

V and J are TRBV29-1 and TRBJ2-3; maybe TRBD2 (6 bases). Germline loops: CDR1 SQVTM, CDR2 ANQGSEA. This CDR3 comprises 14 residues. V was clipped by 6 bases and J by 2 bases, with 15 bases between them. CDR3 amino acids: CSVEAGTVTDTQYF. CDR3 in DNA: TGCAGCGTGGAGGCCGGGACTGTCACAGATACGCAGTATTTT.

Ten or more counts support this clonotype. The genes are TRBV10-3 and TRBJ2-1; D remains unclear. Trimming removed 3 bases from V and 15 bases from J, with 18 bases in between. This CDR3 region has 13 residues. In germline, CDR1 is ENHRY, CDR2 SYGVKD. The CDR3 region is CAISEEKVVSRFF. DNA of the CDR3: TGTGCCATCAGTGAAGAGAAGGTGGTTAGTCGGTTCTTC.

J is TRBJ1-2 and V is TRBV25-1; 10 nucleotides align to TRBD1. Germline loops: CDR1 MGHDK, CDR2 SYGVNS. V trimming: 8 bases; J trimming: 4 bases; junction bases outside the gene matches: 7. The CDR3 totals 14 residues. The CDR3 nucleotides read TGTGCCAGCGCCGGGACAGGGGAAGTCTATGGCTACACCTTC. Amino acid sequence: CASAGTGEVYGYTF.

This clonotype was detected a few times. V gene TRBV9 combines with J gene TRBJ1-4, with D possibly being TRBD1 (6 bases). Germline V gives CDR1 SGDLS, CDR2 YYNGEE. The CDR3 covers 15 residues. The ends were cut back, 4 bases at V and 8 bases at J, with 18 bases in the middle. The CDR3 DNA reads as TGTGCCAGCAGCTCCGGGGGCTGGGGAGAGGAAAAACTGTTTTTT. As protein: CASSSGGWGEEKLFF.

The V call is TRBV7-2, the J call TRBJ1-1; TRBD1 matches 10 bases. Losses at the gene ends were 5 bases for V and 6 bases for J; bases not matched to a gene: 9. The CDR3 loop spans 15 amino acids. CDR1 is SGHTA, CDR2 FQGNSA, per germline. CDR3 in amino acids: CASSVGRTGGPEAFF. The DNA of the CDR3 is TGTGCCAGCAGCGTAGGACGGACAGGGGGACCTGAAGCTTTCTTT.

This clonotype was seen a few times. The chain couples TRBV13 to TRBJ2-7; weak D call: TRBD1 (8 bases). V lost 3 bases to trimming and J lost 4 bases, with 25 bases between them. The CDR3 has 18 amino acids. Germline loops: CDR1 PRHDT, CDR2 FYEKMQ (reference sequence). CDR3 amino acids: CASSLGTGGGAKRYEQYF. CDR3 nucleotides: TGTGCCAGCAGCTTGGGAACAGGGGGGGGCGCGAAACGATACGAGCAGTACTTC.

This clonotype has more than one count but fewer than ten. The V and J genes are TRBV29-1 and TRBJ2-5; TRBD2 aligns across 8 bases. The CDR3 loop spans 16 amino acids. Germline lookup yields CDR1 SQVTM and CDR2 ANQGSEA. The V segment lost 1 base and the J segment 1 base; nucleotides outside the gene matches: 8. Here the CDR3 reads CSVEGLLAEIQETQYF. The CDR3 region has the DNA TGCAGCGTTGAAGGTTTACTAGCGGAGATCCAAGAGACCCAGTACTTC.

The V gene is TRBV6-1, the J gene TRBJ1-1; the D is unclear. The germline CDR1 and CDR2 sequences are MNHNS and SASEGT. With 7 bases removed from V and 0 bases from J, the gap between germline ends came to 9 bases. The CDR3 loop spans 13 amino acids. The CDR3 DNA sequence: TGTGCCAGCAATCAGGTTATGAACACTGAAGCTTTCTTT. Translating it yields CASNQVMNTEAFF.

This clonotype was found a few times. This chain links TRBV11-3 with TRBJ2-1, with 9 bases identical to TRBD1. The CDR3 contains 14 residues. Germline CDR1 and CDR2: SGHNT and YENEEA. After removal of 2 bases from V and 7 bases from J, the junction contained 3 bases not matched to a gene. The CDR3 region has the DNA TGTGCCAGCAGCTTAATGACAGGGGGAAATGAGCAGTTCTTC. Encoded protein: CASSLMTGGNEQFF.

This clonotype was recorded only once. This chain uses TRBV6-1 with TRBJ2-1, with 7 bases fitting TRBD1. Unmatched junction bases numbered 7, after V lost 8 bases and J lost 3 bases. Germline V gives CDR1 MNHNS, CDR2 SASEGT. The CDR3 spans 14 residues. The CDR3 region has the DNA TGTGCCAGCGGGAGACAGGGCCTCTACAATGAGCAGTTCTTC. Translated, it gives CASGRQGLYNEQFF.

The DNA for the CDR3 is TGTGCCAGCTCACCCAAAGGTGGGACTAATGAAAAACTGTTTTTT. This gives the protein CASSPKGGTNEKLFF. The rearrangement joins TRBV18 to TRBJ1-4; D is undetermined. Trimming cost V 3 bases and J 2 bases, with 10 bases left between them. Germline lookup yields CDR1 KGHSH and CDR2 LQKENI. The CDR3 loop spans 15 amino acids.

About this clonotype itself: One junction end does not reproduce the germline sequence, and a read error may be involved. The chain carries TRBV9 and TRBJ2-1, with 9 nucleotides matching TRBD1. The germline gives CDR1 SGDLS, CDR2 YYNGEE. This CDR3 region has 19 residues. In DNA form, the CDR3 reads TGTGCCAGCAGCCATCCCGCCGGGACAGGGTTCGGGTTCTACAATGGGCAGTTCTTC. Amino acids: CASSHPAGTGFGFYNGQFF.

The chain is built from TRBV7-2 and TRBJ2-1, with D tentatively TRBD1 (5 bases). Deletions cut 1 base from V and 12 bases from J, with 13 bases between. This CDR3 region has 13 residues. Germline CDR1 is SGHTA and CDR2 is FQGNSA. This CDR3 reads CASSLGGGRAQFF. DNA for the CDR3: TGTGCCAGCAGCTTAGGGGGCGGCAGGGCGCAGTTCTTC. Filled out from reference TRBV7-2 and TRBJ2-1, the complete variable domain reads GAGVSQSPSNKVTEKGKDVELRCDPISGHTALYWYRQSLGQGLEFLIYFQGNSAPDKSGLPSDRFSAERTGGSVSTLTIQRTQQEDSAVYLCASSLGGGRAQFFGPGTRLTVL.

This clonotype was seen only a few times. The CDR3 nucleotides read TGTGCCAGCAGCTTAGTTGGGACCCAAACCTCGGAGACCCAGTACTTC. Amino acid sequence: CASSLVGTQTSETQYF. The rearrangement links TRBV7-9 to TRBJ2-5, with D perhaps TRBD1 or TRBD2 (5 bases each). Germline CDR1 and CDR2: SEHNR and FQNEAQ (reference sequence). CDR3 length: 16 amino acids. With 1 base removed from V and 5 bases from J, the gap between germline ends came to 17 bases. The complete variable domain, with remaining parts taken from reference TRBV7-9 and TRBJ2-5, reads DTGVSQNPRHKITKRGQNVTFRCDPISEHNRLYWYRQTLGQGPEFLTYFQNEAQLEKSRLLSDRFSAERPKGSFSTLEIQRTEQGDSAMYLCASSLVGTQTSETQYFGPGTRLLVL.

This clonotype was counted only a few times. This sequence joins TRBV5-6 and TRBJ2-1; D is possibly TRBD1 (6 bases). CDR1 is SGHDT, CDR2 YYEEEE, per germline. CDR3 length: 15 amino acids. Trimming removed 3 bases at V and 2 bases at J, with 12 bases between. The CDR3, as DNA: TGTGCCAGCAGCTCAGGGCAGGGGCCCTACAATGAGCAGTTCTTC. This translates into CASSSGQGPYNEQFF.

The J gene is TRBJ1-2, the V gene TRBV21-1. TRBV21-1 is an annotated pseudogene. This CDR3 comprises 15 residues. The CDR3 DNA reads as TGTGCCAGCAGCAGCATACTGCTTCGGGACTATGGCTACACCTTC. Translating gives CASSSILLRDYGYTF.

The table lists this clonotype with a few counts. The chain has TRBV10-3 and TRBJ1-6, with D uncertain. This CDR3 comprises 12 residues. Trimming took off 10 bases at V and 3 bases at J, with 7 bases between the two ends. Germline V gene data show CDR1 as ENHRY and CDR2 as SYGVKD. The CDR3 sequence is CATNDYNSPLHF. In DNA form, the CDR3 reads TGTGCCACTAATGACTATAATTCACCCCTCCACTTT.

A few counts support this clonotype. The chain recombines TRBV20-1 with TRBJ2-7; tentatively, D is TRBD1 or TRBD2 (5 bases each). The CDR3 runs 15 residues. With 1 base removed from V and 4 bases from J, the gap between germline ends came to 17 bases. Germline CDR1 is DFQATT and CDR2 is SNEGSKA (reference sequence). CDR3 nucleotide sequence: TGCAGTGCTAGAGGACCGGGGCCTGAAGGTTACGAGCAGTACTTC. Translating it yields CSARGPGPEGYEQYF.

This clonotype was seen more than once but under ten times. The chain links TRBV20-1 to TRBJ1-2; TRBD1 aligns across 9 bases. V shed 3 bases, J shed 6 bases, and the junction held 5 bases outside the gene matches. This CDR3 is 13 amino acids long. From germline, CDR1 is DFQATT and CDR2 SNEGSKA (reference sequence). The CDR3 nucleotides are TGCAGTGCTAGTTACAGGGGGCACGATGGCTACACCTTC. Encoded protein: CSASYRGHDGYTF.